The 28 T cell receptor beta chains presented below share a single source sample, sequenced in a study of T cell repertoires in cytomegalovirus infection. Their cognate antigens are unknown. MiXCR, run by TCRdb on the reads, gives a single entry per CDR3 protein. The data contain approximately 590,000 distinct CDR3 sequences, roughly 42% of them singletons. Sequenced material: cultured PBMCs, taken from culture after CMV antigen stimulation. The receptors derive from a human donor in good health (CMV status not recorded). Some clones in this sample may be carry-over from other donors' samples.

The chain combines TRBV5-6 with TRBJ1-2, with 8 bases matching TRBD1. Trimming removed 5 bases from V and 4 bases from J; junction bases left unmatched: 7. Germline values: CDR1 SGHDT, CDR2 YYEEEE. The CDR3 contains 14 residues. CDR3 region: CASRTTGDVYGYTF. CDR3 sequence (DNA): TGTGCCAGCAGAACGACAGGGGACGTCTATGGCTACACCTTC.

The J gene is TRBJ1-6, the V gene TRBV20-1; D not resolved. The CDR3 consists of 14 residues. CDR1 DFQATT and CDR2 SNEGSKA come from the germline V gene (reference sequence). V lost 4 bases and J lost 11, with 18 bases in between. Here the CDR3 reads CSANEGPPGTPLHF. The CDR3 nucleotides are TGCAGTGCTAATGAGGGCCCCCCGGGAACACCCCTCCACTTT.

This clonotype occurred a few times. The chain links TRBV7-2 to TRBJ2-4, with 9 bases identical to TRBD2. Germline loops: CDR1 SGHTA, CDR2 FQGNSA. V was pared by 5 bases and J by 2 bases, with 4 bases of the junction left unmatched. The CDR3 extends over 15 amino acids. The CDR3 DNA is TGTGCCAGCAGCGCGGGAGGGCGGTCCAAAAACATTCAGTACTTC. It encodes CASSAGGRSKNIQYF.

This clonotype was detected a few times. The J gene is TRBJ1-3, the V gene TRBV7-2; no clear D. In germline, CDR1 is SGHTA, CDR2 FQGNSA. The V and J ends lost 5 bases and 8 bases respectively, with 10 bases between them. This CDR3 region has 12 residues. CDR3 DNA sequence: TGTGCCAGCAGCCTTCCAGGTCACACCATATATTTT. It translates to CASSLPGHTIYF.

This chain joins TRBV7-2 and TRBJ2-7; D is unresolved. The CDR3 loop spans 15 amino acids. CDR1 is SGHTA and CDR2 is FQGNSA in the germline V gene. Trimming shortened V by 6 bases and J by 2 bases, and 17 bases separated the two germline ends. DNA of the CDR3: TGTGCCAGCAGAAGAGCAAGGGCCGATACCTACGAGCAGTACTTC. It specifies CASRRARADTYEQYF.

V gene TRBV12-3 or TRBV12-4 combines with J gene TRBJ1-4, with D possibly TRBD1 on 6 matching bases. V was shortened by 8 bases and J by 8 bases, with 12 bases between the two germline ends. This CDR3 comprises 12 residues. This CDR3 is CASRSTGEKLFF. CDR3 DNA sequence: TGTGCCAGCCGGTCAACAGGGGAAAAACTGTTTTTT.

This clonotype was observed a handful of times. The chain links TRBV6-5 to TRBJ2-5, with 10 bases fitting TRBD2. After removal of 7 bases from V and 0 bases from J, the junction contained 17 bases not matched to a gene. Germline V gene data show CDR1 as MNHEY and CDR2 as SVGAGI. This CDR3 contains 19 residues. This CDR3 reads CASTQERIAGGLNQETQYF. Written as DNA, the CDR3 is TGTGCCAGCACCCAAGAAAGGATAGCGGGGGGCCTCAACCAAGAGACCCAGTACTTC.

This clonotype appeared once. The chain uses TRBV5-4 and TRBJ2-3, with 8 bases lining up with TRBD2. Germline CDR1 is SGHNT and CDR2 is YYREEE (reference sequence). The CDR3 extends over 14 amino acids. J was trimmed by 1 base and V by 4 bases; bases with no gene match: 2. The CDR3 sequence: CASSIGRGTDTQYF. DNA of the CDR3: TGTGCCAGCAGCATCGGGAGGGGCACAGATACGCAGTATTTT.

The chain has TRBV29-1 and TRBJ1-1; 7 bases are shared with TRBD1. Unmatched junction bases numbered 7, after V lost 6 bases and J lost 0 bases. Germline CDR1 SQVTM, CDR2 ANQGSEA. CDR3 length equals 14 residues. CDR3 bases: TGCAGCGTATTCCGGGACAGCTTGAACACTGAAGCTTTCTTT. Its protein is CSVFRDSLNTEAFF. Full variable domain (outside the CDR3, taken from reference TRBV29-1 and TRBJ1-1): SAVISQKPSRDICQRGTSLTIQCQVDSQVTMMFWYRQQPGQSLTLIATANQGSEATYESGFVIDKFPISRPNLTFSTLTVSNMSPEDSSIYLCSVFRDSLNTEAFFGQGTRLTVV.

This clonotype was recorded many times. V usage is TRBV7-2 and J usage is TRBJ1-6; D is possibly TRBD1 (6 bases). With 3 bases removed from V and 9 bases from J, the gap between germline ends came to 18 bases. CDR1 and CDR2 (germline): SGHTA, FQGNSA. The CDR3 runs 16 residues. CDR3 amino acids: CASSLVPDGGRSPLHF. CDR3 sequence (DNA): TGTGCCAGCAGCTTGGTCCCTGACGGGGGGCGTTCACCCCTCCACTTT.

J is TRBJ1-5 and V is TRBV19, with D possibly TRBD1 on 5 matching bases. V lost 1 base to trimming and J lost 5 bases, with 9 bases between them. In germline, CDR1 is LNHDA, CDR2 SQIVND (reference sequence). The CDR3 totals 14 residues. This CDR3 is CASSIGGRDQPQHF. Written as DNA, the CDR3 is TGTGCCAGTAGTATAGGAGGCAGGGATCAGCCCCAGCATTTT.

CDR3 sequence (DNA): TGTGCCAGTAGTATAGCCGACAGCGAATTTAGCAATCAGCCCCAGCATTTT. It specifies CASSIADSEFSNQPQHF. J is TRBJ1-5 and V is TRBV19; TRBD1 might be the D (5 bases). Germline V gene lookup returns CDR1 LNHDA and CDR2 SQIVND (reference sequence). The CDR3 length is 17 residues. Trimming took 1 base from V and 0 from J, leaving 13 bases between them.

Only a few counts were recorded for this clonotype. The genes are TRBV5-4 and TRBJ2-3; D ambiguous. The CDR3 runs to 15 residues. Trimming took 0 bases from V and 7 from J, leaving 15 bases between them. Germline assignment: CDR1 SGHNT and CDR2 YYREEE (reference sequence). CDR3 DNA: TGTGCCAGCAGCTTGGCCGGCAGGTCGAGGCATACGCAGTATTTT. This translates into CASSLAGRSRHTQYF.

V gene TRBV7-2 combines with J gene TRBJ2-1; D might be TRBD2 (5 bases). Deletions cut 3 bases from V and 9 bases from J, with 12 bases between. CDR1 is SGHTA and CDR2 is FQGNSA in the germline V gene. This CDR3 has 13 residues. The chain's CDR3 is CASSFERVGEQFF. In nucleotides, the CDR3 is TGTGCCAGCAGCTTTGAGAGGGTGGGTGAGCAGTTCTTC.

This clonotype was observed a few times. The V gene is TRBV2, the J gene TRBJ2-3; 7 bases match TRBD2. CDR1 and CDR2 from the germline V gene are SNHLY and FYNNEI. V was clipped by 3 bases and J by 6 bases; unmatched bases: 6. The CDR3 totals 14 residues. The CDR3 is CASSEQREGDTQYF. CDR3 sequence (DNA): TGTGCCAGCAGTGAGCAGCGGGAAGGGGATACGCAGTATTTT.

The chain employs TRBV15 and TRBJ2-3; D is unresolved. The CDR3 totals 14 residues. Germline V gene lookup returns CDR1 LNHNV and CDR2 YYDKDF (reference sequence). V lost 1 base, J lost 2 bases, and 7 bases lay in between. The CDR3 DNA follows: TGTGCCACCAGCAGAGGGATAGCCACAGATACGCAGTATTTT. It codes for CATSRGIATDTQYF. Variable domain in full (rest from reference TRBV15 and TRBJ2-3): DAMVIQNPRYQVTQFGKPVTLSCSQTLNHNVMYWYQQKSSQAPKLLFHYYDKDFNNEADTPDNFQSRRPNTSFCFLDIRSPGLGDTAMYLCATSRGIATDTQYFGPGTRLTVL.

The chain has TRBV12-3 or TRBV12-4 and TRBJ1-1; 7 positions agree with TRBD1. V lost 6 bases and J lost 0; bases outside the gene matches: 7. The CDR3 is made up of 15 amino acids. The CDR3 nucleotides read TGTGCCAGCAGAACAGGGGTGATCATGAACACTGAAGCTTTCTTT. The encoded protein is CASRTGVIMNTEAFF.

This clonotype was seen at least ten times. The chain employs TRBV7-2 and TRBJ2-1; 8 bases fit TRBD2. The ends lost 6 bases at V and 7 bases at J; junction bases unmatched: 17. CDR3 size: 17 residues. CDR1 is SGHTA and CDR2 is FQGNSA in the germline V gene. The CDR3 sequence is CASSPRAVAGGGNEQFF. DNA of the CDR3: TGTGCCAGCAGTCCAAGGGCCGTGGCGGGGGGCGGAAATGAGCAGTTCTTC.

This clonotype was recorded a few times. The chain joins TRBV29-1 to TRBJ2-1, with 7 positions matching TRBD2. The CDR3 has 16 amino acids. The germline V gene has CDR1 SQVTM and CDR2 ANQGSEA. The V gene end was trimmed by 4 bases and the J gene end by 5 bases; junction bases not matched to a gene: 14. The CDR3 DNA sequence: TGCAGCGTTGTTTCCGGACTAGTGTATGTGGACAATGAGCAGTTCTTC. Amino acid sequence: CSVVSGLVYVDNEQFF.

The sample holds many counts of this clonotype. The J gene is TRBJ2-1, the V gene TRBV7-8, with D tentatively TRBD1 or TRBD2 (5 bases each). Germline-derived CDR1 and CDR2 are SGHVS and FQNEAQ. Trimming left V 5 bases short and J 6 bases short, with 11 bases between. This CDR3 spans 13 amino acids. The CDR3 DNA sequence: TGTGCCAGCAGCCCGGGACCCAGCAATGAGCAGTTCTTC. Its translation: CASSPGPSNEQFF.

The chain recombines TRBV19 with TRBJ1-6, with D hard to call. Trimming stripped 1 base from V and 8 bases from J, with 9 bases between. CDR1 is LNHDA, CDR2 SQIVND, per germline (reference sequence). This CDR3 contains 14 residues. Written as DNA, the CDR3 is TGTGCCAGTAGTATAGGTCCAATGGATTCACCCCTCCACTTT. This encodes CASSIGPMDSPLHF.

The table lists this clonotype with a few counts. V is TRBV11-3 and J is TRBJ2-3; tentative D call: TRBD1 (7 bases). CDR3 length equals 15 residues. Per the germline V gene, CDR1 is SGHNT and CDR2 is YENEEA. The V end was cut by 2 bases, the J end by 6 bases, with 15 bases between. Here the CDR3 DNA reads TGTGCCAGCAGCTTAATTGGCAGGGGGGCGGATACGCAGTATTTT. Amino acid sequence: CASSLIGRGADTQYF.

A single count supports this clonotype. The genes are TRBV6-6 and TRBJ2-7; D remains ambiguous. V was trimmed by 0 bases and J by 6 bases, leaving 18 bases between them. Germline CDR1 MNHNY, CDR2 SVGAGI (reference sequence). The CDR3 runs to 16 residues. CDR3 coding DNA: TGTGCCAGCAGTTACTCGAGCCCCTCCGCCCCGTTCGAGCAGTACTTC. Translation: CASSYSSPSAPFEQYF.

The chain recombines TRBV19 with TRBJ2-3; D is perhaps TRBD2 (6 bases). With 5 bases removed from V and 1 base from J, the gap between germline ends came to 13 bases. The CDR3 runs 15 residues. CDR1 LNHDA and CDR2 SQIVND come from the germline V gene (reference sequence). The CDR3 is CASSSRRGGTDTQYF. CDR3 DNA: TGTGCCAGTAGTTCGCGGAGGGGTGGCACAGATACGCAGTATTTT.

The gene calls are TRBV6-6 and TRBJ2-7; D tentatively reads TRBD1 or TRBD2 (5 bases each). In germline, CDR1 is MNHNY, CDR2 SVGAGI (reference sequence). CDR3 size: 16 residues. Between the trimmed V and J ends, which lost 5 bases and 4 bases, there was a span of 21 bases. CDR3 DNA sequence: TGTGCCAGCAGTACCCTGGGACCCTCGAGGGGTTACGAGCAGTACTTC. It codes for CASSTLGPSRGYEQYF.

This rearrangement joins TRBV28 to TRBJ2-7; 7 bases align to TRBD1. Losses at the gene ends were 5 bases for V and 0 bases for J; bases not matched to a gene: 13. CDR1 is MDHEN, CDR2 SYDVKM, per germline. This CDR3 is 17 amino acids long. CDR3 amino acids: CASSLSTLTGSSYEQYF. CDR3 sequence (DNA): TGTGCCAGCAGTCTTTCAACCCTGACAGGGAGCTCCTACGAGCAGTACTTC.

This clonotype was seen a few times. This chain connects TRBV18 to TRBJ1-6, with a possible D match to TRBD1 (6 bases). The germline V gene encodes CDR1 KGHSH and CDR2 LQKENI. The CDR3 totals 14 residues. V lost 3 bases to trimming and J lost 6 bases, with 9 bases between them. The CDR3 DNA reads TGTGCCAGCTCACCGGAGGGGGGTAATTCACCCCTCCACTTT. Protein: CASSPEGGNSPLHF. Supplemented by reference TRBV18 and TRBJ1-6, the full variable domain reads NAGVMQNPRHLVRRRGQEARLRCSPMKGHSHVYWYRQLPEEGLKFMVYLQKENIIDESGMPKERFSAEFPKEGPSILRIQQVVRGDSAAYFCASSPEGGNSPLHFGNGTRLTVT.

Only a few counts were recorded for this clonotype. The chain employs TRBV27 and TRBJ2-1, with D tentatively TRBD1 or TRBD2 (6 bases each). V was pared by 0 bases and J by 0 bases, with 15 bases between. The length of the CDR3 is 18 residues. Germline CDR1 MNHEY, CDR2 SMNVEV (reference sequence). CDR3 nucleotides: TGTGCCAGCAGTTTATCACCGGGGGCTAGCGCCTCCTACAATGAGCAGTTCTTC. Its protein product is CASSLSPGASASYNEQFF.